Listed here are 5 T cell receptor beta chains from one sample, sequenced in a study of T cells after yellow fever vaccination. TCRdb reanalysed the 5' RACE reads using MiXCR and keeps one entry per CDR3 protein. This table holds 620,000 or so distinct CDR3 sequences, about a sixth found once. The sequencing here drew on PBMCs, taken 5 to 6 days after the first yellow fever vaccination. Source of these receptors: a man between 18 and 29 years old who received the YFV17D yellow fever vaccine.

The rearrangement joins TRBV7-2 to TRBJ1-6; no firm D call. This CDR3 is built from 14 residues. Germline V gene lookup returns CDR1 SGHTA and CDR2 FQGNSA. Trimming cost V 0 bases and J 9 bases, with 9 bases left between them. Here the CDR3 DNA reads TGTGCCAGCAGCTTAGCAGTGGGTGGTTCACCCCTCCACTTT. This codes for CASSLAVGGSPLHF.

Only a few counts were recorded for this clonotype. The chain links TRBV28 to TRBJ2-7; 8 nucleotides match TRBD1. The junction had 5 bases not matched to a gene; V was cut back by 2 bases and J by 2 bases. Germline V gene sequence: CDR1 MDHEN, CDR2 SYDVKM. The CDR3 is 15 amino acids. CDR3 sequence reads: CASSLGTGRAYEQYV. As DNA, the CDR3 is TGTGCCAGCAGTTTAGGGACAGGTAGAGCCTACGAGCAGTACGTC.

This clonotype appeared a few times. This chain joins TRBV15 and TRBJ2-6; D uncertain. Trimming shortened V by 0 bases and J by 0 bases, and 9 bases separated the two germline ends. The CDR3 has 17 amino acids. Germline V gene data show CDR1 as LNHNV and CDR2 as YYDKDF (reference sequence). This CDR3 is CATSREYTISGANVLTF. Written as DNA, the CDR3 is TGTGCCACCAGCAGAGAATACACCATCTCTGGGGCCAACGTCCTGACTTTC.

The V gene is TRBV6-5, the J gene TRBJ1-4; 8 bases line up with TRBD1. There are 19 residues in the CDR3. The V and J ends lost 0 bases and 1 base, in that order; junction bases with no gene match: 10. CDR1 is MNHEY, CDR2 SVGAGI, per germline. The CDR3 protein is CASSYSTQGAALTNEKLFF. CDR3 DNA: TGTGCCAGCAGTTACTCGACCCAGGGGGCGGCCCTAACTAATGAAAAACTGTTTTTT.

This clonotype was seen more than once but under ten times. V gene TRBV4-1 combines with J gene TRBJ2-3, with 9 positions matching TRBD2. J lost 0 bases, V lost 8 bases, and 15 bases had no gene match. The CDR3 consists of 18 residues. In germline, CDR1 is MGHRA, CDR2 YSYEKL. DNA of the CDR3: TGCGCCAGCTCGGTGGGACTAGCCGTCCCCTCTAGCACAGATACGCAGTATTTT. Encoded protein: CASSVGLAVPSSTDTQYF.